At least ten counts were recorded for the clone carrying this TCR beta chain. Its antigen is undetermined. The V segment lost 4 bases and the J segment 5 bases; nucleotides outside the gene matches: 8. CDR3 length: 14 residues. Germline lookup yields CDR1 SGHNT and CDR2 YENEEA. This sample was taken from a study of T cells in Graves' hyperthyroidism and ophthalmopathy. TCR beta CDR3 regions were amplified from RNA. The TCR CDR3 first-round RT-PCR relied on the HTBI primer set. TCRdb recomputed calls from the multiplex PCR reads with MiXCR, one row per CDR3 protein. This repertoire shows about 260,000 distinct CDR3 sequences, around 20% found once; its top ten account for roughly 60%. Broader study findings: Ophthalmopathy stood apart from stable hyperthyroidism in a 13 V-J model.

The V and J genes are TRBV11-3 and TRBJ2-7; TRBD2 agrees at 7 bases. The sequencing input was blood. This TCR came from a man in his thirties or forties with Graves' ophthalmopathy. CDR3: CASSSLTSSNEQYF. The CDR3 DNA reads as TGTGCCAGCAGCTCCCTGACTAGCTCGAACGAGCAGTACTTC.